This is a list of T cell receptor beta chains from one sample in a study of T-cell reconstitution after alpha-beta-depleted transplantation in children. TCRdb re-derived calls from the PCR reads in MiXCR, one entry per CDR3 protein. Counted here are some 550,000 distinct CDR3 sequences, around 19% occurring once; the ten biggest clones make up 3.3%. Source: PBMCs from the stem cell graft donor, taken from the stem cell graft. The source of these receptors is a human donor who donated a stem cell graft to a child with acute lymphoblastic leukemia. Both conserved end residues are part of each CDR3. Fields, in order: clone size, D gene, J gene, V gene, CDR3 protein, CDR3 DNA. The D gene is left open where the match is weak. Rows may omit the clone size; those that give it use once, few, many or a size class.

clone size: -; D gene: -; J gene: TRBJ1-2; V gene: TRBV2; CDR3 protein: CASSDPGTNYGYTF; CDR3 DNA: TGTGCCAGCAGTGATCCAGGGACTAACTATGGCTACACCTTC
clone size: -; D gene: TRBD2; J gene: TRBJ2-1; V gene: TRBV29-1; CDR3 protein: CSVHNSGGLTESSYNEQFF; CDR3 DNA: TGCAGCGTTCACAACAGCGGGGGGCTAACCGAAAGCTCCTACAATGAGCAGTTCTTC
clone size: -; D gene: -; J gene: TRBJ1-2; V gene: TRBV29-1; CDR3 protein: CSVGQQPSYGYTF; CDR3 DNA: TGCAGCGTGGGACAACAACCCTCCTATGGCTACACCTTC
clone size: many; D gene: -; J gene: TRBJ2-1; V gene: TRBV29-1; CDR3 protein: CSVEDSGLPARNEQFF; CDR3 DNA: TGCAGCGTTGAAGACTCGGGACTCCCGGCTCGCAATGAGCAGTTCTTC
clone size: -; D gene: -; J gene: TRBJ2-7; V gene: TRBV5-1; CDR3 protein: CASSLGHGVKRADYEQYF; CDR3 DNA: TGCGCCAGCAGCTTGGGACATGGCGTCAAGCGGGCTGACTACGAGCAGTACTTC
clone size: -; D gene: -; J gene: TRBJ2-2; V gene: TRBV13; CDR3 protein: CASSPGVTGELFF; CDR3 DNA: TGTGCCAGCAGCCCGGGCGTTACCGGGGAGCTGTTTTTT
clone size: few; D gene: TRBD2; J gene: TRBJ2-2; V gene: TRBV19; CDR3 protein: CASSTQTSGRALTGELFF; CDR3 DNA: TGTGCCAGTAGTACCCAAACTAGCGGGAGGGCCCTCACCGGGGAGCTGTTTTTT
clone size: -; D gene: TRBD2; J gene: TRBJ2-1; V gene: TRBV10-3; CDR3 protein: CAISDGLAVPDNEQFF; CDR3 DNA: TGTGCCATCAGTGATGGTCTAGCGGTACCCGACAATGAGCAGTTCTTC
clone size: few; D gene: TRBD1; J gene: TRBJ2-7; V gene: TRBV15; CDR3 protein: CATSRAAGGFYEQYF; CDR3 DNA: TGTGCCACCAGCAGGGCCGCAGGGGGCTTCTACGAGCAGTACTTC
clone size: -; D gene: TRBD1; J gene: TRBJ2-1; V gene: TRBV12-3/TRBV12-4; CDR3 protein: CASSHAGGYSYNEQFF; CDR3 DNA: TGTGCCAGCAGTCATGCAGGGGGATACTCCTACAATGAGCAGTTCTTC
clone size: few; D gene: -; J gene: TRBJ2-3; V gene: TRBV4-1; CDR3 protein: CASSQEPRRADTQYF; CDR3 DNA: TGCGCCAGCAGCCAAGAACCTAGACGGGCAGATACGCAGTATTTT
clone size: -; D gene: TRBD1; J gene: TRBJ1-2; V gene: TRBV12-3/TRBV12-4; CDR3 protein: CASSLGGTGAGYTF; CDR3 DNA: TGTGCCAGCAGTTTAGGCGGGACAGGGGCTGGCTACACCTTC
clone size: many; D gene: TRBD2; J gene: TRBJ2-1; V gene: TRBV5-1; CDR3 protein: CASSLGNRGLAGDNEQFF; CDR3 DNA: TGCGCCAGCAGCTTGGGTAACAGGGGACTAGCGGGAGACAATGAGCAGTTCTTC
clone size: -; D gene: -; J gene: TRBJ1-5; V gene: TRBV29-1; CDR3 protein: CSVDKDGPEGNQPQHF; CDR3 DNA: TGCAGCGTTGATAAGGACGGCCCCGAGGGCAATCAGCCCCAGCATTTT
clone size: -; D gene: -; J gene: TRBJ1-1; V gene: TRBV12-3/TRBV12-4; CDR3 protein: CASSQVLNTEAFF; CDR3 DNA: TGTGCCAGCAGTCAGGTTTTGAACACTGAAGCTTTCTTT
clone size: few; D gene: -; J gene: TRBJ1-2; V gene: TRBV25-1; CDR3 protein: CASSEYMSGGGYTF; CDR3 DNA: TGTGCCAGCAGTGAATATATGTCCGGTGGAGGCTACACCTTC
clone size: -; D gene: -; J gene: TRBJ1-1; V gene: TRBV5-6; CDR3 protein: CASSVGARVGNTEAFF; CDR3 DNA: TGTGCCAGCAGCGTCGGTGCCAGGGTCGGGAACACTGAAGCTTTCTTT
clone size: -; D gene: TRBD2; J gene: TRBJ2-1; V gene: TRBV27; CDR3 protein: CASSLGLGGYNEQFF; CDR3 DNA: TGTGCCAGCAGTTTAGGACTAGGAGGATACAATGAGCAGTTCTTC
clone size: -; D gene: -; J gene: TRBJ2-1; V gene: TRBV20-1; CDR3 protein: CSAREGASRGEQFF; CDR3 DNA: TGCAGTGCTAGGGAGGGGGCTAGCAGGGGTGAGCAGTTCTTC
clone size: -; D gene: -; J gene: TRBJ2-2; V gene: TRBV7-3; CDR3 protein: CASSPGQTRSTGELFF; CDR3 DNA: TGTGCCAGCAGTCCAGGACAGACTAGATCGACCGGGGAGCTGTTTTTT
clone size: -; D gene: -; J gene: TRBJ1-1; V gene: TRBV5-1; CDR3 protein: CASSPPSRAEAFF; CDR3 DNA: TGCGCCAGCAGCCCCCCCAGTAGGGCTGAAGCTTTCTTT
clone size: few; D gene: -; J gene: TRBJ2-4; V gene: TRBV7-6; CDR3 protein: CASSLETGRIDIQYF; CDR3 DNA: TGTGCCAGCAGCTTAGAGACAGGGAGGATAGACATTCAGTACTTC
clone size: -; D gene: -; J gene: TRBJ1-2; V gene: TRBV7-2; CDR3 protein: CASSTGLSNYGYTF; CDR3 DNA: TGTGCCAGCAGTACAGGGTTATCTAACTATGGCTACACCTTC
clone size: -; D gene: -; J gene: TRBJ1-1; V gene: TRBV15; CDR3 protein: CATSRDLWDPNTEAFF; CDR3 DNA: TGTGCCACCAGCAGAGATCTGTGGGATCCGAACACTGAAGCTTTCTTT
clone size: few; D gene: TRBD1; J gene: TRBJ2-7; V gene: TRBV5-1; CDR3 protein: CASSRKDRGFF; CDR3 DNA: TGCGCCAGCAGCCGGAAGGACAGGGGGTTTTTC
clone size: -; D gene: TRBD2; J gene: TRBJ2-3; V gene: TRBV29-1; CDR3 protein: CSVEDRYSLAGSDTQYF; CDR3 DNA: TGCAGCGTTGAAGATCGGTACTCTCTAGCGGGATCTGATACGCAGTATTTT